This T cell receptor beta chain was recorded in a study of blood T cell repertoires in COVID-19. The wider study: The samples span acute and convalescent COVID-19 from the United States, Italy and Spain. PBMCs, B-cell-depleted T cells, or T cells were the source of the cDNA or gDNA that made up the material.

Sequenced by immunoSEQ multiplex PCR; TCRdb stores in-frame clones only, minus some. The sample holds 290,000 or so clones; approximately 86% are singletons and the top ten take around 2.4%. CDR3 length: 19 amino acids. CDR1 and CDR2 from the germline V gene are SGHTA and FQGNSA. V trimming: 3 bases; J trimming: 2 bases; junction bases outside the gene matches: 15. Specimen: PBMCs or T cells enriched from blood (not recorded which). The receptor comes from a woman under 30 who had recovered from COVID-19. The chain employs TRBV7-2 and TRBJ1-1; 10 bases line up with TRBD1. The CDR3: CASSFAHGLRQGANTEAFF. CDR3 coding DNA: TGTGCCAGCAGCTTCGCCCATGGACTACGACAGGGGGCTAACACTGAAGCTTTCTTT. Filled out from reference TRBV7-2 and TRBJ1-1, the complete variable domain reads GAGVSQSPSNKVTEKGKDVELRCDPISGHTALYWYRQSLGQGLEFLIYFQGNSAPDKSGLPSDRFSAERTGGSVSTLTIQRTQQEDSAVYLCASSFAHGLRQGANTEAFFGQGTRLTVV.